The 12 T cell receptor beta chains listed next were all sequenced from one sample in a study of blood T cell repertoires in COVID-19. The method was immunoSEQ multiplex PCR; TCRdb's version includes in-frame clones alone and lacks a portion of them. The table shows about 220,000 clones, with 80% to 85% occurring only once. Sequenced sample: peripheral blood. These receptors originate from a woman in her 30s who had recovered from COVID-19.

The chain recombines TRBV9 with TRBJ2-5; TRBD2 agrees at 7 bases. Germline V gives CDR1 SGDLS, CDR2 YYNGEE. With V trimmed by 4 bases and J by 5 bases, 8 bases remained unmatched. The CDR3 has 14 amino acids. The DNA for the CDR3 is TGTGCCAGCAGCCCCCGGAGGGGAGGGGAGACCCAGTACTTC. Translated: CASSPRRGGETQYF.

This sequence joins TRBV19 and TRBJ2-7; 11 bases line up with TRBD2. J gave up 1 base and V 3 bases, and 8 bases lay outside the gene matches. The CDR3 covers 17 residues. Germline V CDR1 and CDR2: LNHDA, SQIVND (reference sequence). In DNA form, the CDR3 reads TGTGCCAGTAGTATCAGAAGGGGACTAGCGGATTCCTACGAGCAGTACTTC. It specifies CASSIRRGLADSYEQYF.

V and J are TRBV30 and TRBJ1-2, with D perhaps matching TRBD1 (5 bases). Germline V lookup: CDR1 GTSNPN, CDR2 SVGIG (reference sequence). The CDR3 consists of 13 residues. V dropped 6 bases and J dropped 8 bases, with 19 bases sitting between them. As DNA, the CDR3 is TGTGCCTGCACTCCTCAAGGGGCCGGAGGCTACACCTTC. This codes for CACTPQGAGGYTF.

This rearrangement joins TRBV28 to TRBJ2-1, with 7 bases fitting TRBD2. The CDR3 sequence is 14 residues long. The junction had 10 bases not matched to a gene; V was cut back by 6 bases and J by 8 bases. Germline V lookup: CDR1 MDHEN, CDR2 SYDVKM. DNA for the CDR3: TGTGCCAGCAGCCGCGGGAGAATTGGGCATGAGCAGTTCTTC. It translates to CASSRGRIGHEQFF. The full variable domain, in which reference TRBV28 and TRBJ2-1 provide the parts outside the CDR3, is DVKVTQSSRYLVKRTGEKVFLECVQDMDHENMFWYRQDPGLGLRLIYFSYDVKMKEKGDIPEGYSVSREKKERFSLILESASTNQTSMYLCASSRGRIGHEQFFGPGTRLTVL.

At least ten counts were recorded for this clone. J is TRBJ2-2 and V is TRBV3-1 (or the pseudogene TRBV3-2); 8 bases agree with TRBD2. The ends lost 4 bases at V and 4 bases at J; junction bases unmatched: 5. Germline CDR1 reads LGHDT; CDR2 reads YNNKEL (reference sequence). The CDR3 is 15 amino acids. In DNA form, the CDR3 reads TGTGCCAGCAGCCCAGCAAGCGGGGGCACCGGGGAGCTGTTTTTT. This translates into CASSPASGGTGELFF.

The CDR3 spells CASTGPGQGSEQYF. The CDR3 nucleotides read TGTGCCAGCACCGGACCGGGACAGGGGAGCGAGCAGTACTTC. The genes are TRBV28 and TRBJ2-7; 10 positions agree with TRBD1. CDR3 length: 14 amino acids. Germline-derived CDR1 and CDR2 are MDHEN and SYDVKM. Trimming removed 7 bases from V and 6 bases from J; junction bases left unmatched: 9.

CDR3 sequence: CALGEREDTQYF. The CDR3 nucleotides are TGTGCCTTGGGCGAACGGGAAGATACGCAGTATTTT. The genes are TRBV28 and TRBJ2-3, with a weak D call TRBD2 (5 bases). Trimming removed 11 bases at V and 5 bases at J, with 14 bases between. Germline V gene data show CDR1 as MDHEN and CDR2 as SYDVKM. The CDR3 is made up of 12 amino acids.

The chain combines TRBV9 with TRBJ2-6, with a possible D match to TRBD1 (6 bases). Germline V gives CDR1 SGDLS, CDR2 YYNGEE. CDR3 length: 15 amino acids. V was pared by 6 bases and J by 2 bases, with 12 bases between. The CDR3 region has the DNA TGTGCCAGCACCCCAGGGGTTGCTGGGGCCAACGTCCTGACTTTC. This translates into CASTPGVAGANVLTF.

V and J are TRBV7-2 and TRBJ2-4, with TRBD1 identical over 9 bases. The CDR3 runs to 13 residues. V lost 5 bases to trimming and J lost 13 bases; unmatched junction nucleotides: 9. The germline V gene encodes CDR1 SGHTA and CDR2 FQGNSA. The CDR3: CASSPGQGRGQYF. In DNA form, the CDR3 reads TGTGCCAGCAGCCCAGGACAGGGGCGAGGACAGTACTTC.

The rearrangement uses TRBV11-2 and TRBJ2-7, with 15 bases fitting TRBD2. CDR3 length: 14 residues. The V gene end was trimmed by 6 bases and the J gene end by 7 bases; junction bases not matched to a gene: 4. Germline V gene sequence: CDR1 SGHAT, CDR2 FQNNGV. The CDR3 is CASRGLAGGREQYF. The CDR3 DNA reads TGTGCCAGCAGGGGACTAGCGGGGGGTAGAGAGCAGTACTTC.

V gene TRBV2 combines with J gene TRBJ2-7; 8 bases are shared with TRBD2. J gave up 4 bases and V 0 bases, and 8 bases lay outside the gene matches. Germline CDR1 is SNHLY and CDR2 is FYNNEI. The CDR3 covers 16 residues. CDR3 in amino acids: CASSEARAGGLYEQYF. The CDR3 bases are TGTGCCAGCAGTGAAGCTAGGGCGGGGGGCCTATACGAGCAGTACTTC. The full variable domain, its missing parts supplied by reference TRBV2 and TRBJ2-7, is EPEVTQTPSHQVTQMGQEVILRCVPISNHLYFYWYRQILGQKVEFLVSFYNNEISEKSEIFDDQFSVERPDGSNFTLKIRSTKLEDSAMYFCASSEARAGGLYEQYFGPGTRLTVT.

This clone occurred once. CDR3: CASQIAGGPYEQYF. Written as DNA, the CDR3 is TGTGCCAGCCAAATAGCGGGAGGGCCCTACGAGCAGTACTTC. The V and J genes are TRBV19 and TRBJ2-7; 11 bases align to TRBD2. Germline trimming cut 9 bases from V and 2 bases from J; bases unmatched to any gene: 6. The CDR3 runs 14 residues. Per germline, CDR1 LNHDA and CDR2 SQIVND (reference sequence).